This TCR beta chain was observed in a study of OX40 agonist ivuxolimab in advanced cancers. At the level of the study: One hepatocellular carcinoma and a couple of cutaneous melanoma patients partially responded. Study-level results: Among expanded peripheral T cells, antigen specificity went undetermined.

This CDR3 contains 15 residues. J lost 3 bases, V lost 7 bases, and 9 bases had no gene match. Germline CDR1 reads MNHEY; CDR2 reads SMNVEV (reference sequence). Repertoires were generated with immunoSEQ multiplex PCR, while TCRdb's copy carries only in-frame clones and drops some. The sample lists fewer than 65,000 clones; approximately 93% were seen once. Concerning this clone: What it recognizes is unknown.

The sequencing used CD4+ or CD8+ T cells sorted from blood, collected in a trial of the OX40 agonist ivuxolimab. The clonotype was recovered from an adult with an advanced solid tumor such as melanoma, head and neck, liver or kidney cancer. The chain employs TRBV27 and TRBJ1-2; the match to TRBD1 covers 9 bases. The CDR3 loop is CASTTMTGGYYGYTF. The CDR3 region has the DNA TGTGCCAGCACCACCATGACAGGGGGTTACTATGGCTACACCTTC.